This T cell receptor (beta chain) emerged from a study of cytomegalovirus exposure and HLA in healthy donors. V lost 0 bases to trimming and J lost 6 bases, with 11 bases between them. Germline V gene lookup returns CDR1 LNHNV and CDR2 YYDKDF (reference sequence). CDR3 length: 14 residues. Profiling relied on immunoSEQ multiplex PCR, and the TCRdb table lists in-frame clones only, not all of them. This sample yields about 250,000 clones, of which roughly 87% are seen a single time; about 11% belongs to the top ten. Input material: PBMCs. The origin of this receptor is a young man in good health and CMV-seropositive. This chain connects TRBV15 to TRBJ1-2; unclear D gene. The CDR3 DNA is TGTGCCACCAGCAGAGATGGTTTAGAGCATGGCTACACCTTC. Residues: CATSRDGLEHGYTF.